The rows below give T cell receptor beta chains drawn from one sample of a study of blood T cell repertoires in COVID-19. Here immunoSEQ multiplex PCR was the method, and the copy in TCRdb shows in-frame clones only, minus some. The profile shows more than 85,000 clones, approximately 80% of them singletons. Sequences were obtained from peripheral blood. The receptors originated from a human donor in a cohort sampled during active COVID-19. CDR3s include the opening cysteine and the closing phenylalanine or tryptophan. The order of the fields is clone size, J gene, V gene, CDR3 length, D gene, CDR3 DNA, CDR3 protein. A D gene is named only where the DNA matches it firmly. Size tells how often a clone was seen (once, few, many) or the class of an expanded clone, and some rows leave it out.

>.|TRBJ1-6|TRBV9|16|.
TGTGCCAGCAGCGTAGATCAGGGTTCCTATAATTCACCCCTCCACTTT
CASSVDQGSYNSPLHF
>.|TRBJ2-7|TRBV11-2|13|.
TGTGCCAGCAGCTTTAGCCCCCCCTACGAGCAGTACTTC
CASSFSPPYEQYF
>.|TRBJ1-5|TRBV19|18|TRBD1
TGTGCCAGTAGTATCCCCCGGATGGGGACAGGGGGCGATCAGCCCCAGCATTTT
CASSIPRMGTGGDQPQHF
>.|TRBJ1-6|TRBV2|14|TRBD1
TGTGCCAGCAGTGCGACAGGGGGCAGGTCACCCCTCCACTTT
CASSATGGRSPLHF
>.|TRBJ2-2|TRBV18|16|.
TGTGCCAGCTCACCAATGGGGCCCTCTATCCCCGGGGAGCTGTTTTTT
CASSPMGPSIPGELFF
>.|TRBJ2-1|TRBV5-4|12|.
TGTGCCAGCAGCTGGGACTTCAATGAGCAGTTCTTC
CASSWDFNEQFF
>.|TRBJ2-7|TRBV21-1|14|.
TGTGCCAGCAGCAAAGGCGACTCCACCTACGAGCAGTACTTC
CASSKGDSTYEQYF
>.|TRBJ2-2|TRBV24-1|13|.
TGTGCCACCAGTGGTACAGACACCGGGGAGCTGTTTTTT
CATSGTDTGELFF
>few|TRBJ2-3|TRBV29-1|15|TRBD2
TGCAGCGCCCACGAGCCGGGAGGTGGCACAGATACGCAGTATTTT
CSAHEPGGGTDTQYF
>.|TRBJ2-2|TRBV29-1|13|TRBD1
TGCAGCGCCGCAAAGACAGGGGCCGGGGAGCTGTTTTTT
CSAAKTGAGELFF
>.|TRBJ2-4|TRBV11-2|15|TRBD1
TGTGCCAGCAGCCCACAACAGGGGGCAGGGAACATTCAGTACTTC
CASSPQQGAGNIQYF
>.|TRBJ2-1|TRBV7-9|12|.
TGTGCCAGCAGCTTTTGGGGGACAGAGCAGTTCTTC
CASSFWGTEQFF
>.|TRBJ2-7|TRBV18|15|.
TGTGCCAGCTCACCCGGGACAAGAAGCTCCTACGAGCAGTACTTC
CASSPGTRSSYEQYF
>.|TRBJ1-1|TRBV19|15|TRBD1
TGTGCCAGTAGTCCCTACAGGGGGGGAGACACTGAAGCTTTCTTT
CASSPYRGGDTEAFF
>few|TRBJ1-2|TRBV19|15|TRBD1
TGTGCCAGTAGCCTCTCCCGGGACAGACCCAATGGCTACACCTTC
CASSLSRDRPNGYTF
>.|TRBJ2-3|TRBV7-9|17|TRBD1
TGTGCCAGCAGCACCCGAATGACAGGGGTGGGCACAGATACGCAGTATTTT
CASSTRMTGVGTDTQYF
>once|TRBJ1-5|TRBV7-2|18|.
TGTGCCAGCAGCTTAGGGAGGGGTACAGGTAGTGGCAATCAGCCCCAGCATTTT
CASSLGRGTGSGNQPQHF
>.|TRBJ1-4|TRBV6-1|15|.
TGTGCCAGCAGTGAAACGGGTTCAACTAATGAAAAACTGTTTTTT
CASSETGSTNEKLFF
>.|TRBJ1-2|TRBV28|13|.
TGTGCCAGCAGCGTCACAGGGAACTATGGCTACACCTTC
CASSVTGNYGYTF
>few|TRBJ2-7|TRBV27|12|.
TGTGCCAGCAGTAGTACAGGGAACGAGCAGTACTTC
CASSSTGNEQYF